One and the same sample provided the 19 T cell receptor beta chains below, sequenced in a study of T cell responses to AZD1222 COVID-19 vaccine. The data were produced by immunoSEQ multiplex PCR, yet TCRdb's version contains in-frame clones alone and is incomplete. The sample lists some 190,000 clones, 92% occurring once. Sequences were derived from peripheral blood, sampled 28 days after the second AZD1222 dose. The receptor set was obtained from an adult who received the AZD1222 COVID-19 vaccine.

This clone has more than one count but fewer than ten. The chain has TRBV19 and TRBJ2-2; TRBD2 agrees at 8 bases. In germline, CDR1 is LNHDA, CDR2 SQIVND (reference sequence). This CDR3 is built from 16 residues. With V trimmed by 7 bases and J by 6 bases, 13 bases remained unmatched. CDR3 nucleotides: TGTGCCAGTACCCGCCTGGGAGCGGGAGTTCCCGGGGAGCTGTTTTTT. The encoded protein is CASTRLGAGVPGELFF.

This clone was detected only once. The chain combines TRBV5-5 with TRBJ1-1; D ambiguous. The V end lost 4 bases, the J end lost 1 base, and 8 bases lay between the germline ends. The length of the CDR3 is 13 residues. In germline, CDR1 is SGHKS, CDR2 YYEKEE (reference sequence). The CDR3 DNA is TGTGCCAGCAGCAAGGGAGAGAACACTGAAGCTTTCTTT. Residues: CASSKGENTEAFF.

The rearrangement joins TRBV7-2 to TRBJ1-2, with 12 bases that match TRBD1. Per the germline V gene, CDR1 is SGHTA and CDR2 is FQGNSA. The V segment lost 6 bases and the J segment 6 bases; nucleotides outside the gene matches: 8. The CDR3 totals 15 residues. CDR3 region: CASSTKGQGANGYTF. CDR3 nucleotides: TGTGCCAGCAGTACCAAGGGACAGGGGGCGAATGGCTACACCTTC.

The chain recombines TRBV11-2 with TRBJ1-3, with D hard to call. The V gene's germline CDR1 is SGHAT and CDR2 FQNNGV. The CDR3 runs 16 residues. Deletions cut 5 bases from V and 1 base from J, with 15 bases between. CDR3 coding DNA: TGTGCCAGCAGCGGGCAGGAAACCTTATCTGGAAACACCATATATTTT. Its protein product is CASSGQETLSGNTIYF.

The chain recombines TRBV7-2 with TRBJ2-5, with 13 bases lining up with TRBD2. Germline values: CDR1 SGHTA, CDR2 FQGNSA. CDR3 length: 15 amino acids. Trimming took 5 bases from V and 3 from J; bases not matched to a gene: 3. CDR3 nucleotides: TGTGCCAGCAGCATCGGACTAGCGGGAGAAGAGACCCAGTACTTC. It encodes CASSIGLAGEETQYF.

The chain uses TRBV7-9 and TRBJ1-6, with D possibly matching TRBD1 (5 bases). Germline-derived CDR1 and CDR2 are SEHNR and FQNEAQ (reference sequence). V dropped 5 bases and J dropped 7 bases, with 18 bases sitting between them. The CDR3 loop spans 16 amino acids. Written as DNA, the CDR3 is TGTGCCAGCAGCCCAATCACTGGGACGCTGAATTCACCCCTCCACTTT. Its protein is CASSPITGTLNSPLHF.

The chain carries TRBV5-6 and TRBJ1-6; D ambiguous. The V end was cut by 0 bases, the J end by 5 bases, with 3 bases between. The length of the CDR3 is 13 residues. CDR1 and CDR2 from the germline V gene are SGHDT and YYEEEE. This CDR3 reads CASSLGDNSPLHF. Written as DNA, the CDR3 is TGTGCCAGCAGCTTGGGGGATAATTCACCCCTCCACTTT.

The gene calls are TRBV6-2 or TRBV6-3 and TRBJ1-1; D gene unclear. CDR1 is MNHEY and CDR2 is SVGEGT in the germline V gene. There are 14 residues in the CDR3. Trimming shortened V by 4 bases and J by 0 bases, and 9 bases separated the two germline ends. The CDR3 sequence is CASSSWALNTEAFF. The CDR3 DNA is TGTGCCAGCAGTTCCTGGGCGTTGAACACTGAAGCTTTCTTT.

The chain recombines TRBV5-5 with TRBJ1-2; TRBD1 matches 10 bases. This CDR3 region has 14 residues. Germline V gene data show CDR1 as SGHKS and CDR2 as YYEKEE (reference sequence). The ends lost 2 bases at V and 8 bases at J; junction bases unmatched: 6. The CDR3 region is CASSFEGQGMGYTF. The CDR3, as DNA: TGTGCCAGCAGCTTCGAGGGACAGGGGATGGGCTACACCTTC.

The rearrangement joins TRBV4-1 to TRBJ2-5; 9 nucleotides agree with TRBD2. The CDR3 loop spans 17 amino acids. The germline gives CDR1 MGHRA, CDR2 YSYEKL. V shed 0 bases and J 5 bases; nucleotides not matched to a gene: 10. CDR3 residues: CASSQDGLAGARETQYF. In nucleotides, the CDR3 is TGCGCCAGCAGCCAAGATGGGTTAGCGGGGGCCCGGGAGACCCAGTACTTC.

V usage is TRBV27 and J usage is TRBJ1-2, with 8 bases matching TRBD1. The CDR3 sequence is 16 residues long. Germline CDR1 MNHEY, CDR2 SMNVEV (reference sequence). The V segment lost 0 bases and the J segment 8 bases; nucleotides outside the gene matches: 11. In DNA, the CDR3 is TGTGCCAGCAGTTTATCGCTTCAGGACAGGGTTGAAGGCTACACCTTC. Encoded protein: CASSLSLQDRVEGYTF.

The V call is TRBV28, the J call TRBJ1-5; D remains unclear. CDR1 and CDR2 from the germline V gene are MDHEN and SYDVKM. Trimming shortened V by 3 bases and J by 0 bases, and 12 bases separated the two germline ends. The CDR3 consists of 16 residues. The CDR3, as DNA: TGTGCCAGCAGTTTGGTACTCAGTTATAGCAATCAGCCCCAGCATTTT. Translation: CASSLVLSYSNQPQHF. Supplemented by reference TRBV28 and TRBJ1-5, the full variable domain reads DVKVTQSSRYLVKRTGEKVFLECVQDMDHENMFWYRQDPGLGLRLIYFSYDVKMKEKGDIPEGYSVSREKKERFSLILESASTNQTSMYLCASSLVLSYSNQPQHFGDGTRLSIL.

J is TRBJ2-1 and V is TRBV27; 8 bases are shared with TRBD2. CDR3 length: 16 amino acids. J lost 5 bases, V lost 3 bases, and 9 bases had no gene match. Germline assignment: CDR1 MNHEY and CDR2 SMNVEV (reference sequence). The CDR3 bases are TGTGCCAGCAGTTTGGCGGGGGGCATAAGTAACAATGAGCAGTTCTTC. Protein: CASSLAGGISNNEQFF.

The chain joins TRBV19 to TRBJ2-2, with 7 bases that match TRBD1. V was clipped by 3 bases and J by 5 bases; unmatched bases: 6. The CDR3 is 15 amino acids. Germline V gene sequence: CDR1 LNHDA, CDR2 SQIVND (reference sequence). As DNA, the CDR3 is TGTGCCAGTAGTATCATAGGGGGCACGACCGGGGAGCTGTTTTTT. This codes for CASSIIGGTTGELFF.

The DNA of the CDR3 is TGTGCCAGCAGCCCCAACCGGGGGGGGAAAGAGACCCAGTACTTC. Translating gives CASSPNRGGKETQYF. V usage is TRBV3-1 (or the pseudogene TRBV3-2) and J usage is TRBJ2-5, with 8 bases that match TRBD2. Germline CDR1 is LGHDT and CDR2 is YNNKEL (reference sequence). The CDR3 totals 15 residues. Unmatched junction bases numbered 7, after V lost 4 bases and J lost 3 bases.

The CDR3 here is CASSLVGTSAYEQYF. CDR3 sequence (DNA): TGCGCCAGCAGCTTGGTGGGGACTAGCGCATACGAGCAGTACTTC. The chain has TRBV5-1 and TRBJ2-7; 10 bases agree with TRBD2. The CDR3 is 15 residues long. The trim removed 0 bases at V and 4 bases at J, leaving 4 bases unmatched. CDR1 SGHRS and CDR2 YFSETQ come from the germline V gene. The full variable domain, rest sourced from reference TRBV5-1 and TRBJ2-7, is KAGVTQTPRYLIKTRGQQVTLSCSPISGHRSVSWYQQTPGQGLQFLFEYFSETQRNKGNFPGRFSGRQFSNSRSEMNVSTLELGDSALYLCASSLVGTSAYEQYFGPGTRLTVT.

The chain links TRBV12-3 or TRBV12-4 to TRBJ2-4, with a tentative D call TRBD1 (5 bases). The V end lost 6 bases, the J end lost 8 bases, and 11 bases lay between the germline ends. This CDR3 is built from 12 residues. CDR3 loop: CASSHLRDIQYF. In nucleotides, the CDR3 is TGTGCCAGCAGCCACCTCAGGGACATTCAGTACTTC.

This clone was detected once. The V and J genes are TRBV7-8 and TRBJ2-7; D call uncertain. The CDR3 sequence is 11 residues long. Trimming stripped 5 bases from V and 3 bases from J, with 5 bases between. The germline gives CDR1 SGHVS, CDR2 FQNEAQ. The CDR3 coding sequence is TGTGCCAGCAGCCCGAACTACGAGCAGTACTTC. This translates into CASSPNYEQYF. Supplemented by reference TRBV7-8 and TRBJ2-7, the full variable domain reads GAGVSQSPRYKVAKRGQDVALRCDPISGHVSLFWYQQALGQGPEFLTYFQNEAQLDKSGLPSDRFFAERPEGSVSTLKIQRTQQEDSAVYLCASSPNYEQYFGPGTRLTVT.

This chain joins TRBV6-5 and TRBJ1-6; D possibly corresponds to TRBD1 (5 bases). Trimming removed 2 bases from V and 4 bases from J, with 6 bases in between. Germline V CDR1 and CDR2: MNHEY, SVGAGI. The CDR3 is 14 residues long. The DNA of the CDR3 is TGTGCCAGCAGTTACAGGGGATATAATTCACCCCTCCACTTT. It is translated as CASSYRGYNSPLHF.